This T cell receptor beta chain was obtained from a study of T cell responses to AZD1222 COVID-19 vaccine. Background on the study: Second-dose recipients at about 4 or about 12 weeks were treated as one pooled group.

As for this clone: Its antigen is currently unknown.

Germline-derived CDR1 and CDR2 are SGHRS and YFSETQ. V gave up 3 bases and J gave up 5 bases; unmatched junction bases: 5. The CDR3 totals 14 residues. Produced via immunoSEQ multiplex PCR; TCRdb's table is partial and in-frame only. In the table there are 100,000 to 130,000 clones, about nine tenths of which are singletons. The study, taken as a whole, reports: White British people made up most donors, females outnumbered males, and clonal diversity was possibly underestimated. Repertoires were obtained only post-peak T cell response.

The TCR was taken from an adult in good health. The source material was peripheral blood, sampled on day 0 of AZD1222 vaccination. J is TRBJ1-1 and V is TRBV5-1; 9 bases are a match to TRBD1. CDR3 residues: CASSWGQGRTEAFF. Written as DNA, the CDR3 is TGCGCCAGCAGCTGGGGACAGGGAAGGACTGAAGCTTTCTTT.